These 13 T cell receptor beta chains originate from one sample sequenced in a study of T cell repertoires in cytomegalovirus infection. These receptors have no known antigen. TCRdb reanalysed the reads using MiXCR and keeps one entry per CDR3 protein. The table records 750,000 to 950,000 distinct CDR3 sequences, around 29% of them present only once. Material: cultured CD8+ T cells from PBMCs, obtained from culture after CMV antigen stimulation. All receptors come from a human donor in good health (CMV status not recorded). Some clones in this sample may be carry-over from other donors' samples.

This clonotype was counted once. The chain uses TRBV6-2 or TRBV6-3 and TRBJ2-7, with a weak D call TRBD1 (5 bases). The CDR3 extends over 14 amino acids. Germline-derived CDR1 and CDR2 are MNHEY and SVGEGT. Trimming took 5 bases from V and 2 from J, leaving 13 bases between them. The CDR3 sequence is CASSPWGVTYEQYF. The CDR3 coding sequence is TGTGCCAGCAGTCCATGGGGCGTAACCTACGAGCAGTACTTC.

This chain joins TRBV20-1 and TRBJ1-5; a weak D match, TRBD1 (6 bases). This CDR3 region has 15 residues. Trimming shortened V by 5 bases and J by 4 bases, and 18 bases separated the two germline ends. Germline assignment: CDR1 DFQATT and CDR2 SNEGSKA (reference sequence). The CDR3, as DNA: TGCAGTGCTTCCGGGACAAGCATAACTAATCAGCCCCAGCATTTT. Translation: CSASGTSITNQPQHF.

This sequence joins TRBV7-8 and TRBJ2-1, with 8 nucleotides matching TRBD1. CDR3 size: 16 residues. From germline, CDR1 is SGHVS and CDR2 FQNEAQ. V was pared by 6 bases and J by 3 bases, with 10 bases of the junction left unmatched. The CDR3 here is CASSRDRSTFYNEQFF. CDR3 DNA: TGTGCCAGCAGTCGGGACAGGTCGACTTTCTACAATGAGCAGTTCTTC.

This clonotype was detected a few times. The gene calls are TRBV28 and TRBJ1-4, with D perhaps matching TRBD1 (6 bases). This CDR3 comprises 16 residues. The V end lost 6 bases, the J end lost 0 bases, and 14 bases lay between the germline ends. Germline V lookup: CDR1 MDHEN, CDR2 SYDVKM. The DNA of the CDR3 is TGTGCCAGCAGATCCGGGACATTTGCAACTAATGAAAAACTGTTTTTT. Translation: CASRSGTFATNEKLFF.

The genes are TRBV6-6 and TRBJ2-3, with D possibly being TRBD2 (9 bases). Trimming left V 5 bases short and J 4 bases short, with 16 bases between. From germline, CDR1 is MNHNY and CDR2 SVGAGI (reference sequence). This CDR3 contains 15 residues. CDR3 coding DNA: TGTGCCAGCAGTCAGGGGGCGGGGGGGCCAGATACGCAGTATTTT. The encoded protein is CASSQGAGGPDTQYF.

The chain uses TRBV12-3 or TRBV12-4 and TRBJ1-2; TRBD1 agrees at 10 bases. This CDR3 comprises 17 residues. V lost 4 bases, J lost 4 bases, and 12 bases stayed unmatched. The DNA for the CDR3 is TGTGCCAGCAGTTCTGGGACAGGGGTAATTCGGAGCTATGGCTACACCTTC. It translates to CASSSGTGVIRSYGYTF.

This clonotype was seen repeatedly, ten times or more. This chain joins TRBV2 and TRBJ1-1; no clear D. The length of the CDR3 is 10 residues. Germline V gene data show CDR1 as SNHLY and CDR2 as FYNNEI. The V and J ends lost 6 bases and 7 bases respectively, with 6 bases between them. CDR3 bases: TGTGCCAGCAGCGACCGTGAAGCTTTCTTT. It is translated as CASSDREAFF.

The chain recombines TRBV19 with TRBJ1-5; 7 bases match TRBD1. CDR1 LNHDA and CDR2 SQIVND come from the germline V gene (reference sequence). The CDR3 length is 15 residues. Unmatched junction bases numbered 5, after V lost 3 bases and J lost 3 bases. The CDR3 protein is CASSIGQDVNQPQHF. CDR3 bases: TGTGCCAGTAGTATTGGACAGGACGTCAATCAGCCCCAGCATTTT.

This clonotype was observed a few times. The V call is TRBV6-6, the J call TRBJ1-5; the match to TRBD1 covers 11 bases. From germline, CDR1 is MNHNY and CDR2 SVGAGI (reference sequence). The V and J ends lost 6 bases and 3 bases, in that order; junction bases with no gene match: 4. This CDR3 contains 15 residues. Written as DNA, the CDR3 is TGTGCCAGCAGACGGGACAGGGGGGTCAATCAGCCCCAGCATTTT. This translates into CASRRDRGVNQPQHF.

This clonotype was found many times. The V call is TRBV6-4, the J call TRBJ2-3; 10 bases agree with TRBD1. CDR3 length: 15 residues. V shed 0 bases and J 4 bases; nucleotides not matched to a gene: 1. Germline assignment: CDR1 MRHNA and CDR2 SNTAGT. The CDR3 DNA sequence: TGTGCCAGCAGTGACTCGACAGGGGGCGCAGATACGCAGTATTTT. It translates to CASSDSTGGADTQYF.

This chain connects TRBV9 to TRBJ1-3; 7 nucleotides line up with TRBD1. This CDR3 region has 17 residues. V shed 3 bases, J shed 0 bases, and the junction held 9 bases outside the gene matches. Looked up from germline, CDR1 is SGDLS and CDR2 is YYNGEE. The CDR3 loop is CASSDVTGHFSGNTIYF. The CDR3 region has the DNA TGTGCCAGCAGCGACGTGACAGGGCATTTCTCTGGAAACACCATATATTTT. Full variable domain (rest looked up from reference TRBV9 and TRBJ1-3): DSGVTQTPKHLITATGQRVTLRCSPRSGDLSVYWYQQSLDQGLQFLIQYYNGEERAKGNILERFSAQQFPDLHSELNLSSLELGDSALYFCASSDVTGHFSGNTIYFGEGSWLTVV.

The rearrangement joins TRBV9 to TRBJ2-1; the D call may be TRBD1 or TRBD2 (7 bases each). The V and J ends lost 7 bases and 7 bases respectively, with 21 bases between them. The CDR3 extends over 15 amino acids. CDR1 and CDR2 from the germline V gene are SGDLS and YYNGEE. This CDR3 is CASVPPGGATNEQFF. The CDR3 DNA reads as TGTGCCAGCGTCCCGCCAGGGGGGGCCACAAATGAGCAGTTCTTC.

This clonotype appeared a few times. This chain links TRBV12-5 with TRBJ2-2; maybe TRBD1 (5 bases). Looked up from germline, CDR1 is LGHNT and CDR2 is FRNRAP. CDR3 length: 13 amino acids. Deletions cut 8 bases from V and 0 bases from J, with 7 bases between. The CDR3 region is CASYRPNTGELFF. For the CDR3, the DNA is TGTGCTAGTTACAGGCCGAACACCGGGGAGCTGTTTTTT.